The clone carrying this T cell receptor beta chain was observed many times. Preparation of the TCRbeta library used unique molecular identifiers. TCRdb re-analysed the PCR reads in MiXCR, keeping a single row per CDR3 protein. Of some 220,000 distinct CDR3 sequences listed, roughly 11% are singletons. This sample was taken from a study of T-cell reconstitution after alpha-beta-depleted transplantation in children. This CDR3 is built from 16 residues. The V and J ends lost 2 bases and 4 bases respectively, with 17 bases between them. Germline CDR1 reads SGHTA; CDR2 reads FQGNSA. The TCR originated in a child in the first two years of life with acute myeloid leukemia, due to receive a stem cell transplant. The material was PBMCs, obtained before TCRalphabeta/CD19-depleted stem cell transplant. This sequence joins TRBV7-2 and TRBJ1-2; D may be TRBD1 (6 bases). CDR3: CASSLLSNRVTYGYTF. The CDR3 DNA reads TGTGCCAGCAGCTTATTAAGCAACAGGGTGACCTATGGCTACACCTTC.